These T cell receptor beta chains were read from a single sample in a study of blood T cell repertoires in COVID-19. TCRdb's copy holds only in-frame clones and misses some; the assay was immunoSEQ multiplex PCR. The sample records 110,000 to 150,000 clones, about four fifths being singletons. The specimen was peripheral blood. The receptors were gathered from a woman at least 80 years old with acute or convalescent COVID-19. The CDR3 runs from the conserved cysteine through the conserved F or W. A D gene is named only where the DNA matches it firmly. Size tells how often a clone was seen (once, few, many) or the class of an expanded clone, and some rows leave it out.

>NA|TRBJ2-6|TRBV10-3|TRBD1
TGTGCCATCAGTGGGGGACAGGGTGTATTTGGGGCCAACGTCCTGACTTTC
CAISGGQGVFGANVLTF
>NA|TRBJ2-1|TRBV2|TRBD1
TGTGCCAGCACCCTCGGGACAGCCTCCTACAATGAGCAGTTCTTC
CASTLGTASYNEQFF
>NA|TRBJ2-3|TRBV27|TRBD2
TGTGCCAGCAGCCCTGGACTAGCGGGGTTTTTCTTTAGCACAGATACGCAGTATTTT
CASSPGLAGFFFSTDTQYF
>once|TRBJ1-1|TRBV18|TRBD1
TGTGCCAGCTCACGGGACAGGCTGAACACTGAAGCTTTCTTT
CASSRDRLNTEAFF
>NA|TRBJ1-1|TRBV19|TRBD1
TGTGCCAGTTATCCGACAGGGGGGAACACTGAAGCTTTCTTT
CASYPTGGNTEAFF
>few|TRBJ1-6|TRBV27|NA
TGTGCCAGCAGTTTGGGAGACACGGGGGCACCCCTCCACTTT
CASSLGDTGAPLHF
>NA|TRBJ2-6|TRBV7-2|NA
TGTGCCAGCAGCTACGCAGGCTCTGGGGCCAACGTCCTGACTTTC
CASSYAGSGANVLTF
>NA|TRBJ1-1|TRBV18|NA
TGTGCCAGCTCACCACAGGGGACTGAAGCTTTCTTT
CASSPQGTEAFF
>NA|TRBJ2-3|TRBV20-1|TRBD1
TGCAGTGCTAGTCGGGCTACAGGGGGCGATCCAGATACGCAGTATTTT
CSASRATGGDPDTQYF
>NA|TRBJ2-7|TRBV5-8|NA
TGTGCCAGCAGCTTGGCCGGGTGGCAGGGTGCCCACGAGCAGTACTTC
CASSLAGWQGAHEQYF
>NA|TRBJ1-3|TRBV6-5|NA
TGTGCCATCAAACCAGTTTCTGGAAACACCATATATTTT
CAIKPVSGNTIYF
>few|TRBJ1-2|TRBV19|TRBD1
TGTGCCAGTAGTTTCGACAGGGGTTCCTATGGCTACACCTTC
CASSFDRGSYGYTF
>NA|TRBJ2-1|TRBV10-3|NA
TGTGCCATCAGTGAGTCCGGACTAAACAATGAGCAGTTCTTC
CAISESGLNNEQFF
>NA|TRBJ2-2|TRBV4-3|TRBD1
TGCGCCAGCAGCCTTGATAGGGGGCAGACCGGGGAGCTGTTTTTT
CASSLDRGQTGELFF
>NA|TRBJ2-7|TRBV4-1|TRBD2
TGCGCCAGCAGCCAAGAGAGGGGTACTAGCGGGGGAATTGGGTCCTACGAGCAGTACTTC
CASSQERGTSGGIGSYEQYF
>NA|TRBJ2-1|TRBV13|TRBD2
TGTGCCAGCAGCTTAACCGTCGCGGGGGGGCATGTCAATGAGCAGTTCTTC
CASSLTVAGGHVNEQFF